This is a list of T cell receptor beta chains from one sample in a study of blood T cells in healthy people across ages. TCRdb re-derived calls from the 5' RACE reads in MiXCR, one entry per CDR3 protein. The table lists approximately 810,000 distinct CDR3 sequences, around 36% of them singletons. Sequenced material: blood. The receptors derive from a man aged 18 to 35 in good health. Both conserved end residues are trimmed from each CDR3. Size values are once, few and many counts, or a class for expanded clones, and some rows have none.

j_gene | abundance | v_gene | CDR3aa
TRBJ1-4 | - | TRBV7-2 | ASSFVGGRGNEKLF
TRBJ1-2 | - | TRBV12-3/TRBV12-4 | ASTPRTGGYT
TRBJ1-6 | - | TRBV4-3 | ASSQEGHTGTEESYNSPLH
TRBJ1-1 | - | TRBV3-1 | ASSPWTGQGWGAF
TRBJ1-4 | few | TRBV4-3 | ASSHEPRGRRDEKLF
TRBJ2-4 | - | TRBV2 | ASSGGQLAKNIQY
TRBJ2-7 | - | TRBV15 | ATSRDRGHEQY
TRBJ1-5 | many | TRBV20-1 | SARLGGGRQPQH
TRBJ1-2 | few | TRBV15 | ATSPRQGSGGYT
TRBJ2-3 | many | TRBV20-1 | SARDQGADTQY
TRBJ2-7 | - | TRBV7-9 | ASSSKRVYNEQY
TRBJ2-1 | - | TRBV27 | ASSWGTDSYNEQF
TRBJ1-2 | many | TRBV9 | ASSLGTLPNYGYT
TRBJ1-2 | - | TRBV12-3/TRBV12-4 | ASSVSLSYGYT
TRBJ2-4 | few | TRBV4-1 | ASSNLGGGLAKNIQY
TRBJ2-7 | many | TRBV4-3 | ASSQDPVGTLRSYEQY
TRBJ1-1 | once | TRBV13 | ASSLAFGSGSTEAF
TRBJ2-7 | - | TRBV5-6 | ASSLTGTGGYEQY
TRBJ1-5 | - | TRBV9 | ASSVATGRPQH
TRBJ2-7 | once | TRBV5-1 | ASSLALRTVSYEQY
TRBJ2-2 | - | TRBV12-3/TRBV12-4 | ASSSHQGAAGELF
TRBJ2-7 | - | TRBV6-2/TRBV6-3 | ASLQGIIAEQY
TRBJ1-2 | - | TRBV20-1 | SASGDRDYGYT
TRBJ2-1 | - | TRBV20-1 | SAGNRGVYNERF
TRBJ1-5 | - | TRBV27 | ASSLRAAGDANQPQH
TRBJ1-4 | - | TRBV7-9 | ASSNKQGAPNEKLF
TRBJ2-5 | few | TRBV7-3 | ASRFTGEETQY
TRBJ1-1 | - | TRBV29-1 | SVEGRQPTTEAF
TRBJ2-7 | few | TRBV4-3 | ASSQGSRDRWDEQY
- | few | TRBV9 | ASSVSGGTYNEQY
TRBJ1-6 | once | TRBV20-1 | SARQVLNSPLH
TRBJ2-7 | few | TRBV4-1 | ASSQYPRQGNGYEQY
TRBJ1-5 | - | TRBV25-1 | ASSEKGSNQPQH
TRBJ2-5 | - | TRBV12-3/TRBV12-4 | ASSSTGRQDEQY
TRBJ1-2 | many | TRBV29-1 | SAPSGLGYT
TRBJ2-7 | - | TRBV25-1 | ASSEWGFGTSGYEQY
TRBJ2-7 | many | TRBV29-1 | SVRDTLSYEQY
TRBJ2-7 | few | TRBV19 | ATADRSSYEQY
- | - | TRBV5-1 | ASSLVQGPFEQY
TRBJ1-5 | few | TRBV4-1 | ASSQERTGGYAQPQH
TRBJ1-6 | - | TRBV6-6 | ASRSHVQPYNSPLH
TRBJ1-1 | many | TRBV21-1 | ASSKGGGKDTEAF
TRBJ2-7 | - | TRBV6-5 | ASSPRSPGYEQY
TRBJ1-2 | few | TRBV5-6 | ASSWGKGGYGYT
TRBJ1-1 | - | TRBV5-1 | ASSLVQGQNTEAF